These 30 T cell receptor beta chains came from one sample sequenced in a study of blood T cells in healthy people across ages. PCR was performed a second time for about 7 to 11 cycles using a sample-barcoded 5' primer and a J-beta primer mix. TCRdb fed the 5' RACE reads into MiXCR, producing one record per CDR3 protein. The profile shows about 650,000 distinct CDR3 sequences, approximately 29% of them singletons. The specimen was blood. The source of these receptors is a woman of 80 years or more in good health.

The chain joins TRBV6-1 to TRBJ2-5; the D gene is possibly TRBD1 (7 bases). This CDR3 spans 14 amino acids. Trimming took off 6 bases at V and 5 bases at J, with 16 bases between the two ends. Germline CDR1 and CDR2: MNHNS and SASEGT. The CDR3 DNA is TGTGCCAGCAGGTGGAGGGGGCTTGGGGAGACCCAGTACTTC. Protein: CASRWRGLGETQYF.

The table lists this clonotype with a few counts. A single base separates this from a much larger clone, so it may be a read error. The chain combines TRBV5-1 with TRBJ2-5, with 7 bases fitting TRBD2. Germline V gives CDR1 SGHRS, CDR2 YFSETQ. Trimming cost V 0 bases and J 0 bases; bases outside gene matches: 2. The CDR3 spans 15 residues. The CDR3 bases are TGCGCCAGCAGCTTGGGCGGGGGTAACCAAGAGACCCAGTACTTC. It yields the protein CASSLGGGNQETQYF.

V is TRBV20-1 and J is TRBJ1-4; weak D call: TRBD1 (5 bases). Germline CDR1 reads DFQATT; CDR2 reads SNEGSKA (reference sequence). This CDR3 region has 15 residues. V was trimmed by 0 bases and J by 8 bases, leaving 16 bases between them. The chain's CDR3 is CSARDPVSWGEKLFF. CDR3 in DNA: TGCAGTGCTAGAGATCCCGTCAGTTGGGGGGAAAAACTGTTTTTT.

The DNA for the CDR3 is TGTGCCAGCAGTTCAGGGTCTTTGGATACGCAGTATTTT. Translation: CASSSGSLDTQYF. This chain joins TRBV6-5 and TRBJ2-3, with D perhaps matching TRBD1 (5 bases). Per germline, CDR1 MNHEY and CDR2 SVGAGI. Trimming stripped 4 bases from V and 6 bases from J, with 11 bases between. There are 13 residues in the CDR3.

The count of this clonotype is one. The V and J genes are TRBV6-5 and TRBJ1-3; D remains unclear. Germline V lookup: CDR1 MNHEY, CDR2 SVGAGI. CDR3 length: 16 amino acids. Deletions cut 0 bases from V and 4 bases from J, with 13 bases between. The CDR3 loop reads CASSYSYPPGGNTIYF. CDR3 coding DNA: TGTGCCAGCAGTTACTCATATCCCCCAGGAGGAAACACCATATATTTT.

A note on this clonotype: This may come from a read error, since a much larger clone is one base off. The chain recombines TRBV6-5 with TRBJ2-4; D might be TRBD2 (7 bases). The DNA end is more similar to TRBJ2-5, so the J call may be wrong. Germline CDR1 and CDR2: MNHEY and SVGAGI. The length of the CDR3 is 14 residues. The CDR3, as DNA: TGTGCCAGCGGGAGACGGGGAGGGGGGGAGACCCAGTACTTC. Its translation: CASGRRGGGETQYF.

The V call is TRBV15, the J call TRBJ2-1; 8 bases align to TRBD2. This CDR3 is built from 13 residues. Germline lookup yields CDR1 LNHNV and CDR2 YYDKDF (reference sequence). Trimming at V came to 3 bases and at J to 7 bases, leaving 2 bases not matched to a gene. Written as DNA, the CDR3 is TGTGCCACCAGCAGGCTAGCGGGTAATGAGCAGTTCTTC. This encodes CATSRLAGNEQFF.

This clonotype occurred once. One end of the junction varies from germline; a read error may be responsible. The V call is TRBV15, the J call TRBJ2-5; TRBD1 matches at 9 bases. Germline assignment: CDR1 LNHNV and CDR2 YYDKDF (reference sequence). The length of the CDR3 is 14 residues. The CDR3 DNA sequence: TGTGCCGCCAGCAGCGATGGACAGGGGACCACCCAGTACTTC. It encodes CAASSDGQGTTQYF.

This clonotype occurred many times. The rearrangement uses TRBV20-1 and TRBJ2-7, with a tentative D call TRBD1 (6 bases). Germline assignment: CDR1 DFQATT and CDR2 SNEGSKA (reference sequence). V shed 3 bases and J shed 1 base, with 16 bases lying between them. The CDR3 covers 15 residues. For the CDR3, the DNA is TGCAGTGCTAGGTTGGGGACACACCATTCCTACGAGCAGTACTTC. This sequence encodes CSARLGTHHSYEQYF.

A note on this clonotype: Just one base apart from a much larger clone, this may be a read error. This chain joins TRBV15 and TRBJ1-4; perhaps TRBD1 as D (6 bases). CDR1 LNHNV and CDR2 YYDKDF come from the germline V gene (reference sequence). The CDR3 is made up of 14 amino acids. Written as DNA, the CDR3 is TGTGCCACCAGCTCCCACAGGGTGAATGAAAAACGGTTTTTT. Protein: CATSSHRVNEKRFF. Variable domain in full (rest from reference TRBV15 and TRBJ1-4): DAMVIQNPRYQVTQFGKPVTLSCSQTLNHNVMYWYQQKSSQAPKLLFHYYDKDFNNEADTPDNFQSRRPNTSFCFLDIRSPGLGDTAMYLCATSSHRVNEKRFFGSGTQLSVL.

This chain uses TRBV29-1 with TRBJ1-5; TRBD1 aligns across 9 bases. Germline assignment: CDR1 SQVTM and CDR2 ANQGSEA. J gave up 7 bases and V 4 bases, and 5 bases lay outside the gene matches. The CDR3 contains 13 residues. The CDR3 DNA sequence: TGCAGCGTTGGGGACAGGGTGGGGCAGCCCCAGCATTTT. This gives the protein CSVGDRVGQPQHF.

This chain connects TRBV5-1 to TRBJ2-7, with TRBD2 matching over 10 bases. CDR1 and CDR2 from the germline V gene are SGHRS and YFSETQ. Unmatched junction bases numbered 13, after V lost 4 bases and J lost 12 bases. The CDR3 extends over 14 amino acids. CDR3 loop: CASSPGPAGGPGYF. The CDR3 DNA reads TGCGCCAGCAGCCCAGGACCAGCGGGGGGGCCAGGGTACTTC.

The chain links TRBV25-1 to TRBJ2-1; maybe TRBD2 (6 bases). Germline-derived CDR1 and CDR2 are MGHDK and SYGVNS. Trimming removed 9 bases from V and 4 bases from J, with 13 bases in between. There are 13 residues in the CDR3. CDR3 sequence reads: CARRGLEYNEQFF. CDR3 DNA sequence: TGTGCCAGGAGGGGACTGGAGTACAATGAGCAGTTCTTC.

This clonotype was observed at least ten times. V gene TRBV5-6 combines with J gene TRBJ1-5, with a weak D call TRBD1 (6 bases). From germline, CDR1 is SGHDT and CDR2 YYEEEE. V was clipped by 0 bases and J by 1 base, with 8 bases between them. The CDR3 sequence is 15 residues long. CDR3 residues: CASSLAGVSNQPQHF. The CDR3 bases are TGTGCCAGCAGCTTGGCAGGGGTGAGCAATCAGCCCCAGCATTTT.

This clonotype has a handful of counts. This may be a read error, as it is one base from a much larger clone. The rearrangement uses TRBV7-3 and TRBJ2-3, with D unresolved. The CDR3 loop spans 15 amino acids. Trimming took 2 bases from V and 0 from J, leaving 9 bases between them. Germline V gives CDR1 SGHTA, CDR2 FQGTGA. In nucleotides, the CDR3 is TGTGCCAGCAGCTTATCGACAAGAAGCACAGATACGCAGTATTTT. Protein: CASSLSTRSTDTQYF.

Here the CDR3 DNA reads TGTGCCAGCAGCCCCCGCCTATCTGGGACAGGGCTTTCCACAGATACGCAGTATTTT. It translates to CASSPRLSGTGLSTDTQYF. The rearrangement uses TRBV7-2 and TRBJ2-3, with 9 nucleotides matching TRBD1. V trimming: 5 bases; J trimming: 2 bases; junction bases outside the gene matches: 17. The CDR3 is 19 residues long. The germline V gene encodes CDR1 SGHTA and CDR2 FQGNSA.

In this sample, this clonotype turned up many times. The rearrangement joins TRBV6-5 to TRBJ2-7, with TRBD1 matching over 12 bases. Per the germline V gene, CDR1 is MNHEY and CDR2 is SVGAGI. V was pared by 2 bases and J by 1 base, with 9 bases of the junction left unmatched. This CDR3 is built from 18 residues. This CDR3 reads CASSYGRDRGLWSYEQYF. The DNA for the CDR3 is TGTGCCAGCAGTTACGGCCGGGACAGGGGGCTATGGTCCTACGAGCAGTACTTC.

This clonotype was counted a few times. CDR3 nucleotide sequence: TGTGCCAGCAGCGTAGCTATTCGGGGACAGAGGGACACTGAAGCTTTCTTT. Its protein is CASSVAIRGQRDTEAFF. The chain joins TRBV9 to TRBJ1-1, with TRBD1 identical over 7 bases. CDR1 and CDR2 (germline): SGDLS, YYNGEE. V trimming: 0 bases; J trimming: 3 bases; junction bases outside the gene matches: 11. This CDR3 contains 17 residues.

Points on this clonotype: This may arise from a read error, as a much more abundant clone is one base away. V and J are TRBV15 and TRBJ2-5, with 7 nucleotides matching TRBD1. Germline values: CDR1 LNHNV, CDR2 YYDKDF (reference sequence). The V and J ends lost 2 bases and 11 bases, in that order; junction bases with no gene match: 17. The CDR3 consists of 16 residues. The CDR3 loop reads CATSRRQGFSYNEQYF. CDR3 bases: TGTGCCACCAGCAGACGACAGGGATTTTCCTACAATGAGCAGTACTTC.

This clonotype was seen more than once but under ten times. The V and J genes are TRBV5-6 and TRBJ2-5; weak D call: TRBD2 (6 bases). V was shortened by 4 bases and J by 5 bases, with 18 bases between the two germline ends. Germline V gene lookup returns CDR1 SGHDT and CDR2 YYEEEE. The length of the CDR3 is 15 residues. CDR3: CASSLTGTAAETQYF. In DNA form, the CDR3 reads TGTGCCAGCAGCCTGACCGGGACTGCTGCCGAGACCCAGTACTTC.

This rearrangement joins TRBV20-1 to TRBJ1-1; D is undetermined. V lost 1 base and J lost 3, with 15 bases in between. The germline gives CDR1 DFQATT, CDR2 SNEGSKA (reference sequence). The CDR3 loop spans 15 amino acids. As DNA, the CDR3 is TGCAGTGCTAGAGGTGTAGTGGAGACACACACTGAAGCTTTCTTT. This encodes CSARGVVETHTEAFF.

V is TRBV5-1 and J is TRBJ2-7; D possibly matches TRBD1 or TRBD2 (5 bases each). The germline gives CDR1 SGHRS, CDR2 YFSETQ. V gave up 1 base and J gave up 0 bases, with 26 bases separating them. The CDR3 has 20 amino acids. The CDR3 is CASSLLPPGPQQPSSYEQYF. CDR3 in DNA: TGCGCCAGCAGCTTGCTACCTCCGGGACCGCAACAGCCCAGCTCCTACGAGCAGTACTTC.

This clonotype came up a few times. This chain joins TRBV7-8 and TRBJ1-2, with TRBD1 matching 8 bases. CDR1 is SGHVS and CDR2 is FQNEAQ in the germline V gene. With 5 bases clipped from V and 5 bases from J, the junction kept 7 bases outside the gene matches. This CDR3 is built from 14 residues. The CDR3 protein is CASSLGDRTYGYTF. DNA of the CDR3: TGTGCCAGCAGCCTAGGGGACAGGACATATGGCTACACCTTC.

This clonotype has just a few counts. The J gene is TRBJ1-1, the V gene TRBV9; unclear D gene. Trimming left V 5 bases short and J 1 base short, with 12 bases between. Germline V gives CDR1 SGDLS, CDR2 YYNGEE. This CDR3 spans 14 amino acids. CDR3 nucleotides: TGTGCCAGCAGTAAAGTACAGAAGAACACTGAAGCTTTCTTT. Translated, it gives CASSKVQKNTEAFF.

This clonotype was counted many times. The chain uses TRBV24-1 and TRBJ2-1; D call uncertain. CDR3 size: 12 residues. From germline, CDR1 is KGHDR and CDR2 SFDVKD. V was shortened by 1 base and J by 5 bases, with 2 bases between the two germline ends. CDR3 in amino acids: CATSDLDNEQFF. In nucleotides, the CDR3 is TGTGCCACCAGTGATTTAGACAATGAGCAGTTCTTC.

Concerning this clonotype itself: This could be a read error, since a much larger clone is one nucleotide away. The chain joins TRBV29-1 to TRBJ1-5, with D unclear. The CDR3 has 13 amino acids. CDR1 SQVTM and CDR2 ANQGSEA come from the germline V gene. DNA for the CDR3: TGCAGCGTTGTAGTCGATAGCAATCAGCCCCTGCATTTT. This gives the protein CSVVVDSNQPLHF. The variable domain in full, completed from reference TRBV29-1 and TRBJ1-5, reads SAVISQKPSRDICQRGTSLTIQCQVDSQVTMMFWYRQQPGQSLTLIATANQGSEATYESGFVIDKFPISRPNLTFSTLTVSNMSPEDSSIYLCSVVVDSNQPLHFGDGTRLSIL.

This clonotype was counted many times. V gene TRBV5-1 combines with J gene TRBJ1-2; tentatively, D is TRBD1 (6 bases). The CDR3 is 14 residues long. Trimming cost V 0 bases and J 6 bases, with 12 bases left between them. CDR1 is SGHRS, CDR2 YFSETQ, per germline. The CDR3 reads CASSLANRAHGYTF. CDR3 DNA sequence: TGCGCCAGCAGCTTGGCCAACAGGGCCCATGGCTACACCTTC.

As to this clonotype: This clone may be a read error of a much larger clone one base away. This chain connects TRBV20-1 to TRBJ2-3; 7 nucleotides line up with TRBD2. Germline lookup yields CDR1 DFQATT and CDR2 SNEGSKA (reference sequence). J lost 6 bases, V lost 0 bases, and 12 bases had no gene match. CDR3 length equals 16 residues. This CDR3 reads CSARDPRGGRWDTQYF. Here the CDR3 DNA reads TGCAGTGCTAGAGATCCCCGCGGGGGACGGTGGGATACGCAGTATTTT.

This clonotype was seen a handful of times. A read error may be the cause here, since a much bigger clone is one base away. The chain is built from TRBV7-8 and TRBJ2-7; 7 nucleotides align to TRBD1. This CDR3 is built from 14 residues. The germline V gene encodes CDR1 SGHVS and CDR2 FQNEAQ. In nucleotides, the CDR3 is TGTGCCGGCAGCTTGAGGGACAGTCCCTACGAGCAGTACTTC. Its protein is CAGSLRDSPYEQYF.

This clonotype was recorded at least ten times. V usage is TRBV6-2 or TRBV6-3 and J usage is TRBJ2-7; 9 nucleotides align to TRBD2. The CDR3 length is 15 residues. V shed 3 bases, J shed 5 bases, and the junction held 8 bases outside the gene matches. The germline V gene has CDR1 MNHEY and CDR2 SVGEGT. The CDR3 DNA is TGTGCCAGCAGTTATCGGCTAGCGGGGAGAAACGAGCAGTACTTC. This encodes CASSYRLAGRNEQYF.